What follows are 13 T cell receptor beta chains derived from one specimen sequenced in a study of blood T cell repertoires in COVID-19. The protocol was immunoSEQ multiplex PCR, while the TCRdb copy is restricted to in-frame clones and leaves out a portion. Of 150,000 to 190,000 clones listed, around 80% are singletons. The sample was PBMCs or T cells enriched from blood (not recorded which). Source of these receptors: a middle-aged man who had recovered from COVID-19.

The J gene is TRBJ2-5, the V gene TRBV7-2; TRBD2 aligns across 8 bases. V shed 5 bases and J 4 bases; nucleotides not matched to a gene: 9. The germline CDR1 and CDR2 sequences are SGHTA and FQGNSA. CDR3 size: 15 residues. CDR3 DNA sequence: TGTGCCAGCAGCCCATCGGCGGGGGGACGAGAGACCCAGTACTTC. Translation gives CASSPSAGGRETQYF.

The chain carries TRBV7-9 and TRBJ1-1; tentative D call: TRBD1 (6 bases). V was trimmed by 1 base and J by 5 bases, leaving 14 bases between them. The germline CDR1 and CDR2 sequences are SEHNR and FQNEAQ (reference sequence). This CDR3 has 15 amino acids. CDR3 nucleotides: TGTGCCAGCAGCTTAGAGGGGGTAGGACAGACTGAAGCTTTCTTT. Protein: CASSLEGVGQTEAFF.

This sequence joins TRBV11-2 and TRBJ1-1; D unresolved. Germline-derived CDR1 and CDR2 are SGHAT and FQNNGV. This CDR3 region has 13 residues. V gave up 8 bases and J gave up 0 bases, with 10 bases separating them. The CDR3 loop reads CASQLGLNTEAFF. In nucleotides, the CDR3 is TGTGCCAGCCAGTTGGGCCTGAACACTGAAGCTTTCTTT.

This chain joins TRBV7-2 and TRBJ1-2, with 7 bases matching TRBD1. This CDR3 is built from 15 residues. Germline V gives CDR1 SGHTA, CDR2 FQGNSA. V trimming: 4 bases; J trimming: 4 bases; junction bases outside the gene matches: 9. The CDR3 loop is CASSYPQGTGYGYTF. The CDR3 nucleotides read TGTGCCAGCAGCTATCCACAGGGGACCGGCTATGGCTACACCTTC.

Notes on this clone: A read error is possible here, since a much larger clone lies one base away. The DNA of the CDR3 is TGTGCCAGCAGTGTCACAGGGAATTCACCCCTCCACTTT. Encoded protein: CASSVTGNSPLHF. V is TRBV6-4 and J is TRBJ1-6; maybe TRBD1 (6 bases). Looked up from germline, CDR1 is MRHNA and CDR2 is SNTAGT. This CDR3 contains 13 residues. Trimming took 4 bases from V and 7 from J, leaving 8 bases between them.

The chain joins TRBV2 to TRBJ1-5; 10 nucleotides align to TRBD1. Germline V CDR1 and CDR2: SNHLY, FYNNEI. The length of the CDR3 is 16 residues. The junction had 7 bases not matched to a gene; V was cut back by 6 bases and J by 2 bases. The CDR3 DNA reads as TGTGCCAGCAGGCGGGACAGGGGAAATGGCAATCAGCCCCAGCATTTT. The encoded protein is CASRRDRGNGNQPQHF.

This chain connects TRBV2 to TRBJ1-3, with a tentative D call TRBD1 (5 bases). Trimming removed 4 bases at V and 4 bases at J, with 14 bases between. This CDR3 spans 15 amino acids. Per germline, CDR1 SNHLY and CDR2 FYNNEI. CDR3 DNA: TGTGCCAGCAGTGTCTTGGCAGGGAGGGGAAACACCATATATTTT. The encoded protein is CASSVLAGRGNTIYF. The whole variable domain, remainder taken from reference TRBV2 and TRBJ1-3, is EPEVTQTPSHQVTQMGQEVILRCVPISNHLYFYWYRQILGQKVEFLVSFYNNEISEKSEIFDDQFSVERPDGSNFTLKIRSTKLEDSAMYFCASSVLAGRGNTIYFGEGSWLTVV.

The chain's CDR3 is CASSLGLAGGPSTDTQYF. As DNA, the CDR3 is TGTGCCAGCAGCCTCGGACTAGCGGGGGGGCCGAGCACAGATACGCAGTATTTT. The rearrangement joins TRBV9 to TRBJ2-3; 15 bases are shared with TRBD2. This CDR3 spans 18 amino acids. CDR1 is SGDLS and CDR2 is YYNGEE in the germline V gene. Losses at the gene ends were 4 bases for V and 0 bases for J; bases not matched to a gene: 6.

A word on this clone: Other nucleotide sequences in the sample specify the same CDR3. This chain joins TRBV25-1 and TRBJ1-3; D possibly corresponds to TRBD1 (5 bases). V was shortened by 4 bases and J by 7 bases, with 8 bases between the two germline ends. Germline CDR1 reads MGHDK; CDR2 reads SYGVNS. This CDR3 has 12 amino acids. CDR3 DNA sequence: TGTGCCAGCAGTGGCCAGGGCAACACCATATATTTT. Translation gives CASSGQGNTIYF.

The chain couples TRBV6-6 to TRBJ1-4; 10 bases are a match to TRBD1. Trimming took 5 bases from V and 9 from J; bases not matched to a gene: 6. The germline gives CDR1 MNHNY, CDR2 SVGAGI (reference sequence). The CDR3 extends over 14 amino acids. In DNA, the CDR3 is TGTGCCAGCAGTAACCGGGACAGGGGAAAAAAACTGTTTTTT. It is translated as CASSNRDRGKKLFF.

The gene calls are TRBV7-8 and TRBJ1-1, with no clear D. Germline V gene data show CDR1 as SGHVS and CDR2 as FQNEAQ. The CDR3 is 14 amino acids. V gave up 6 bases and J gave up 5 bases, with 16 bases separating them. The CDR3 spells CASSLVWEYTEAFF. CDR3 in DNA: TGTGCCAGCAGTTTGGTCTGGGAGTATACTGAAGCTTTCTTT.

The CDR3 reads CASSPRTGVSREKLFF. CDR3 in DNA: TGTGCCAGTAGTCCCCGGACAGGGGTATCACGTGAAAAACTGTTTTTT. J is TRBJ1-4 and V is TRBV19; 9 bases match TRBD1. CDR3 length: 16 amino acids. The V gene's germline CDR1 is LNHDA and CDR2 SQIVND (reference sequence). V shed 5 bases, J shed 7 bases, and the junction held 11 bases outside the gene matches.

This clone came up many times. The J gene is TRBJ1-2, the V gene TRBV4-1; D ambiguous. From germline, CDR1 is MGHRA and CDR2 YSYEKL. Trimming took 3 bases from V and 3 from J, leaving 8 bases between them. The CDR3 spans 13 residues. Here the CDR3 reads CASSHEADYGYTF. The CDR3 DNA sequence: TGCGCCAGCAGCCACGAAGCGGACTATGGCTACACCTTC.